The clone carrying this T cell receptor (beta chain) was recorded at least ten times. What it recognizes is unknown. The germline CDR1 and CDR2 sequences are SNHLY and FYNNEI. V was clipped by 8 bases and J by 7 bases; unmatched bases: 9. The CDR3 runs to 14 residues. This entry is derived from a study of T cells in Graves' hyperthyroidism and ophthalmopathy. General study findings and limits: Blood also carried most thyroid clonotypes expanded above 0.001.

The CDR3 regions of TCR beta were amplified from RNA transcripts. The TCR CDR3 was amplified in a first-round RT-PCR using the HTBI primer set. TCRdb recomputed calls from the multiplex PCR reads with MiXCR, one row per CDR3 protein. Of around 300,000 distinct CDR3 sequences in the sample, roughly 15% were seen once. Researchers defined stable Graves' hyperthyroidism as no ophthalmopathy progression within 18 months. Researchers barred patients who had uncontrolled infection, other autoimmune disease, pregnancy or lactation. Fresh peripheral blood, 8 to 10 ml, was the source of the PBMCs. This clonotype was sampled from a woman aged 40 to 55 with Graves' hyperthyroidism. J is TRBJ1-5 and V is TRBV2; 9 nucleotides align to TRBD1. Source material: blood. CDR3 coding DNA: TGTGCCAGCGGCGCCGGGACAGGGACACAGCCCCAGCATTTT. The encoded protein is CASGAGTGTQPQHF. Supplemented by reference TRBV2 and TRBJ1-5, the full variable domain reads EPEVTQTPSHQVTQMGQEVILRCVPISNHLYFYWYRQILGQKVEFLVSFYNNEISEKSEIFDDQFSVERPDGSNFTLKIRSTKLEDSAMYFCASGAGTGTQPQHFGDGTRLSIL.